This record concerns one TCR beta chain sequence. Its antigen remains unknown. These data come from a study of radiotherapy plus CTLA-4 blockade in lung cancer. Findings and caveats of the study: Reports identified early blood T cell clone dynamics, with interferon-beta, as the best response predictor. After treatment with radiotherapy plus ipilimumab, TCR clones that came from the tumor expanded in blood.

The junction had 7 bases not matched to a gene; V was cut back by 3 bases and J by 4 bases. CDR3 length: 15 amino acids. In germline, CDR1 is LNHDA, CDR2 SQIVND (reference sequence). Libraries were prepared by immunoSEQ multiplex PCR; TCRdb keeps only in-frame clonotypes and omits some of them. The table lists 35,000 to 55,000 clones, about 74% of them singletons. The sequences come from peripheral blood, collected from a patient treated with radiotherapy plus ipilimumab. The genes are TRBV19 and TRBJ1-2; 8 nucleotides align to TRBD1. The clonotype was recovered from a human donor with non-small cell lung cancer whose response to radiotherapy plus ipilimumab could not be evaluated. CDR3 residues: CASSIGLGQAYGYTF. The CDR3 nucleotides read TGTGCCAGTAGTATTGGGTTGGGACAGGCCTATGGCTACACCTTC. The full variable domain, its missing parts supplied by reference TRBV19 and TRBJ1-2, is DGGITQSPKYLFRKEGQNVTLSCEQNLNHDAMYWYRQDPGQGLRLIYYSQIVNDFQKGDIAEGYSVSREKKESFPLTVTSAQKNPTAFYLCASSIGLGQAYGYTFGSGTRLTVV.